The present TCR beta chain was sequenced within a study of blood T cells in healthy people across ages. This clonotype appeared a few times. Together with a sample-barcoded 5' primer, a J-beta primer mix was included in a second PCR lasting about 7 to 12 cycles. TCRdb re-analysed the 5' RACE reads in MiXCR, keeping a single row per CDR3 protein. Of about 810,000 distinct CDR3 sequences detected, roughly 35% appear once; the ten largest clones hold 13%. The V and J ends lost 3 bases and 4 bases, in that order; junction bases with no gene match: 6. The CDR3 is 15 amino acids. CDR1 is SGHKS and CDR2 is YYEKEE in the germline V gene (reference sequence).

The chain couples TRBV5-5 to TRBJ2-3, with 9 bases identical to TRBD1. What was sequenced was blood. The TCR comes from a man in his late teens or twenties in good health. CDR3 bases: TGTGCCAGCAGCTATGGGACAGGGCTCGCAGATACGCAGTATTTT. Protein product: CASSYGTGLADTQYF.